This record concerns one T cell receptor (beta chain) sequence. Seattle patients were enrolled during active infection and followed longitudinally. This sample is part of a study of blood T cell repertoires in COVID-19. Overall study context: Sample material is recorded as cDNA or gDNA derived from T cells, B-cell-depleted T cells, or PBMCs.

Germline trimming cut 1 base from V and 0 bases from J; bases unmatched to any gene: 1. The V gene's germline CDR1 is LGHNT and CDR2 FRNRAP. The CDR3 spans 15 residues. The data were produced by immunoSEQ multiplex PCR, yet TCRdb's version contains in-frame clones alone and is incomplete. The data show about 220,000 clones, roughly 85% seen once. This sequence was found in a woman aged 70-85 years with COVID-19, enrolled during active disease. This chain connects TRBV12-5 to TRBJ2-3, with 7 positions matching TRBD1. The sequenced material came from peripheral blood. The CDR3 is CASGLGQGSTDTQYF. CDR3 nucleotide sequence: TGTGCTAGTGGTTTGGGACAGGGAAGCACAGATACGCAGTATTTT.